The rows below give T cell receptor beta chains drawn from one sample of a study of blood T cell repertoires in COVID-19. TCRdb keeps only in-frame clones here, not all; method: immunoSEQ multiplex PCR. The repertoire holds under 20,000 clones, about 85% seen once, with less than 20% in the top ten. The sample taken for sequencing was peripheral blood. These receptors were collected from a human donor in a cohort sampled during active COVID-19. CDR3s include the opening cysteine and the closing phenylalanine or tryptophan. Each record gives: V gene, J gene, D gene, clone size, CDR3 protein, CDR3 DNA. A D gene is named only where the DNA matches it firmly. Clone size is shown for a subset of rows, as once, few, many or a class of expanded clone.

>TRBV6-5|TRBJ1-1|-|-
CASSYELPPAEAFF
TGTGCCAGCAGTTACGAGCTCCCTCCCGCTGAAGCTTTCTTT
>TRBV19|TRBJ2-5|TRBD2|once
CASSSGTSGRAGGETQYF
TGTGCCAGTAGTTCCGGGACTAGCGGGAGGGCTGGAGGAGAGACCCAGTACTTC
>TRBV3-1/TRBV3-2|TRBJ1-2|-|-
CASSQDQAGPIYGYTF
TGTGCCAGCAGCCAAGATCAGGCGGGTCCAATCTATGGCTACACCTTC
>TRBV4-1|TRBJ1-1|TRBD1|-
CASDPGQGGSEAFF
TGCGCCAGCGATCCGGGACAGGGGGGATCTGAAGCTTTCTTT
>TRBV5-1|TRBJ2-7|-|-
CASSLTSGYEQYF
TGCGCCAGCAGCTTGACGAGCGGATACGAGCAGTACTTC
>TRBV15|TRBJ2-5|-|-
CATSRPMGGRETQYF
TGTGCCACCAGCAGGCCCATGGGGGGGCGGGAGACCCAGTACTTC
>TRBV7-2|TRBJ1-6|-|few
CASSSPSGSPLHF
TGTGCCAGCAGCTCCCCTTCGGGGTCACCCCTCCACTTT
>TRBV19|TRBJ2-5|-|-
CASSIVGQLETQYF
TGTGCCAGTAGTATAGTAGGACAATTAGAGACCCAGTACTTC
>TRBV4-1|TRBJ1-1|-|-
CASSPTAVRGTTEAFF
TGCGCCAGCAGCCCGACAGCAGTCAGGGGTACCACTGAAGCTTTCTTT
>TRBV15|TRBJ1-2|TRBD1|-
CAIGTGLSGYGYTF
TGTGCCATCGGGACAGGCCTTAGTGGCTATGGCTACACCTTC
>TRBV28|TRBJ1-5|-|-
CASSLTQPQHF
TGTGCCAGCAGTTTGACACAGCCCCAGCATTTT
>TRBV5-6|TRBJ2-6|-|-
CASSAGGSGANVLTF
TGTGCCAGCAGCGCAGGTGGTTCCGGGGCCAACGTCCTGACTTTC
>TRBV18|TRBJ1-2|-|-
CASSPGLSRGYTF
TGTGCCAGCTCACCAGGGCTCTCTCGTGGCTACACCTTC
>TRBV5-1|TRBJ2-7|-|-
CASSLDTGSLYEQYF
TGCGCCAGCAGCTTGGATACAGGAAGCCTCTACGAGCAGTACTTC
>TRBV28|TRBJ1-5|-|-
CASSSGDQPQHF
TGTGCCAGCAGTTCCGGGGATCAGCCCCAGCATTTT
>TRBV9|TRBJ1-2|TRBD1|-
CASSDIRTGVGYTF
TGTGCCAGCAGCGATATCCGGACAGGGGTAGGCTACACCTTC
>TRBV6-5|TRBJ1-1|TRBD1|once
CASTPGDRFRVGAFF
TGTGCCAGCACCCCTGGGGACAGGTTTCGAGTGGGAGCTTTCTTT
>TRBV6-1|TRBJ2-1|-|-
CASSEARATEFF
TGTGCCAGCAGTGAAGCGCGGGCAACTGAGTTCTTC
>TRBV18|TRBJ2-5|TRBD2|-
CASSPPGLGTQYF
TGTGCCAGCTCACCACCTGGACTAGGGACCCAGTACTTC
>TRBV18|TRBJ1-1|-|-
CASSPSRENTEAFF
TGTGCCAGCTCACCAAGCAGGGAGAACACTGAAGCTTTCTTT
>TRBV15|TRBJ2-5|TRBD2|-
CATSSRLAGGVRTQETQYF
TGTGCCACCAGCTCTCGACTAGCGGGAGGGGTGCGGACCCAAGAGACCCAGTACTTC
>TRBV6-1|TRBJ2-4|-|-
CASSEIGGNRNIQYF
TGTGCCAGCAGTGAAATTGGAGGTAATAGAAACATTCAGTACTTC
>TRBV6-5|TRBJ2-7|TRBD1|-
CASRSGQGAYEQYF
TGTGCCAGCAGATCGGGACAGGGAGCCTACGAGCAGTACTTC
>TRBV21-1|TRBJ1-2|-|-
CASSKGRGFFGVGYTF
TGTGCCAGCAGCAAAGGAAGGGGTTTTTTTGGGGTGGGATACACCTTC
>TRBV20-1|TRBJ2-1|-|-
CSARRLREQFF
TGCAGTGCTAGGAGGCTGCGGGAGCAGTTCTTC
>TRBV5-5|TRBJ2-7|TRBD1|-
CASSLTGTGGHEQYF
TGTGCCAGCAGCTTGACCGGGACAGGGGGACACGAGCAGTACTTC
>TRBV18|TRBJ1-1|-|-
CASSHSRGINTEAFF
TGTGCCAGCTCACACTCCAGGGGCATCAACACTGAAGCTTTCTTT
>TRBV6-5|TRBJ1-5|-|-
CASSPVEAGPQHF
TGTGCCAGCAGCCCCGTAGAAGCCGGGCCCCAGCATTTT
>TRBV10-1|TRBJ2-1|-|-
CASSESPAQANEQFF
TGCGCCAGCAGTGAGTCCCCGGCTCAAGCGAATGAGCAGTTCTTC
>TRBV6-5|TRBJ2-7|TRBD1|-
CASSYSWTGLTYEQYF
TGTGCCAGCAGTTACTCATGGACAGGGCTTACCTACGAGCAGTACTTC
>TRBV2|TRBJ2-1|-|-
CASSEGGGEQFF
TGTGCCAGCAGTGAAGGAGGAGGTGAGCAGTTCTTC
>TRBV11-1|TRBJ1-2|-|-
CASSLGGNYGYTF
TGTGCCAGCAGCTTAGGAGGGAACTATGGCTACACCTTC
>TRBV7-9|TRBJ2-5|-|-
CASSLARTQGLGQETQYF
TGTGCCAGCAGCTTAGCTAGGACCCAGGGCTTGGGGCAAGAGACCCAGTACTTC
>TRBV5-4|TRBJ2-2|TRBD2|-
CASSFLAGTNTGELFF
TGTGCCAGCAGCTTCCTAGCGGGGACGAACACCGGGGAGCTGTTTTTT
>TRBV5-5|TRBJ2-7|-|-
CASSLEGTSYEQYF
TGTGCCAGCAGCTTGGAGGGGACTTCCTACGAGCAGTACTTC
>TRBV19|TRBJ1-1|-|medium-sized
CASSISEGGTEAFF
TGTGCCAGTAGTATAAGTGAGGGTGGCACTGAAGCTTTCTTT
>TRBV5-1|TRBJ2-7|TRBD1|once
CASSRTRQGPIYGQYF
TGCGCCAGCAGCCGTACACGACAGGGGCCAATTTACGGGCAGTACTTC
>TRBV20-1|TRBJ2-1|-|-
CSAPRYNEQFF
TGCAGTGCGCCCAGATACAATGAGCAGTTCTTC
>TRBV5-1|TRBJ2-5|-|-
CASSLGTIQETQYF
TGCGCCAGCAGCTTGGGCACAATCCAAGAGACCCAGTACTTC
>TRBV4-3|TRBJ2-1|-|-
CASSREGGSYNEQFF
TGCGCCAGCAGCCGAGAGGGGGGATCCTACAATGAGCAGTTCTTC
>TRBV6-2/TRBV6-3|TRBJ2-7|-|-
CASSDRLQVSYEQYF
TGTGCCAGCAGTGACAGACTGCAGGTCTCCTACGAGCAGTACTTC
>TRBV18|TRBJ2-3|-|-
CASSPPGRGSVVDTQYF
TGTGCCAGCTCACCACCGGGCAGGGGCTCCGTAGTGGATACGCAGTATTTT
>TRBV6-5|TRBJ1-6|TRBD1|few
CASGYPGTGNSPLHF
TGTGCCAGCGGCTACCCCGGGACAGGGAATTCACCCCTCCACTTT
>TRBV6-2/TRBV6-3|TRBJ2-5|TRBD1|-
CASSWTPGQEGVANQETQYF
TGTGCCAGCAGTTGGACGCCGGGACAGGAAGGGGTAGCGAATCAAGAGACCCAGTACTTC
>TRBV6-5|TRBJ2-7|-|-
CASSYSTGYEQYF
TGTGCCAGCAGTTACTCGACGGGGTACGAGCAGTACTTC
>TRBV5-1|TRBJ1-1|-|-
CASSFNRASTEAFF
TGCGCCAGCAGCTTTAACAGGGCGAGCACTGAAGCTTTCTTT
>TRBV5-1|TRBJ2-2|-|few
CASSLDPTGELFF
TGCGCCAGCAGCTTGGATCCGACCGGGGAGCTGTTTTTT
>TRBV6-4|TRBJ2-2|TRBD2|-
CASSAAGRATGELFF
TGTGCCAGCAGTGCGGCCGGGAGGGCCACCGGGGAGCTGTTTTTT
>TRBV7-2|TRBJ1-5|TRBD1|-
CASTPTGGDQPQHF
TGTGCCAGCACTCCAACAGGGGGGGATCAGCCCCAGCATTTT
>TRBV5-5|TRBJ2-7|TRBD1|-
CASRTGGTYEQYF
TGTGCCAGCAGGACAGGGGGTACCTACGAGCAGTACTTC
>TRBV6-2/TRBV6-3|TRBJ2-3|-|-
CASSPGPGLSTDTQYF
TGTGCCAGCAGCCCGGGGCCCGGGCTTAGCACAGATACGCAGTATTTT
>TRBV6-2/TRBV6-3|TRBJ1-2|-|-
CASSWNGQGYTF
TGTGCCAGCAGCTGGAACGGACAAGGCTACACCTTC